Sequencing of this T cell receptor (beta chain) was carried out in a study of shared clonotypes between healthy human individuals. Notes on this clone: The antigen is not known.

There are 11 residues in the CDR3. The germline gives CDR1 LGHNT, CDR2 FRNRAP. Between the trimmed V and J ends, which lost 4 bases and 4 bases, there was a span of 5 bases. Sorted subsets were amplified in replicate PCRs using around 0.2 ug DNA, about 30,000 T cell genomes. Assay used: immunoSEQ multiplex PCR; TCRdb lists only in-frame clones, some missing. The sample lists approximately 110,000 clones, approximately 70% occurring once. General study points: Only a few donors were included, so the genetic and exposure-history diversity represented was limited.

Sequencing was done on a sample of memory CD8+ T cells sorted from blood. Subset: CD45RO+ cells pooled with CCR7-negative TemRA cells. The clonotype comes from a woman aged 25 to 39 in good health. The J gene is TRBJ2-7, the V gene TRBV12-5; weak D call: TRBD2 (5 bases). CDR3 coding DNA: TGTGCTAGTGGTTCGGGGTACGAGCAGTACTTC. Translated, it gives CASGSGYEQYF.